This T cell receptor beta chain was sequenced for a study of technical replicates of blood from several donors (TCRdb year 2017). Taken from cysteine to phenylalanine, the CDR3 has 16 residues. The read is trimmed to its CDR3 DNA, 48 bases read in frame from base 1. For CDR1 and CDR2, the germline V gene (reference sequence) lists LNHDA and SQIVND. V has 6 bases trimmed and J has 10 bases trimmed; junction bases matching no gene number 11. Receptor amplification or capture employed the immunoSEQ multiplex PCR assay. TCRdb obtained this table from immuneACCESS and retained in-frame rearrangements with V and J assigned. These tables miss some clones; where compared with another copy, unresolved V genes account for less than half of the shortfall, and the remainder is unexplained. The sample data list 60,000 or so clones, and around nine tenths of these were observed just once. The leading ten clones occupy under 6.5% of the sample.

Points on this clone: No cognate antigen has been identified for it. No quality values exist for individual bases; no much larger clone is one base distant.

The chain joins TRBV19 to TRBJ1-6; 11 central bases correspond to TRBD1. The sequence came from a human donor in good health. Some clones in this sample may be carry-over from other donors' samples. Specimen: PBMCs. The nucleotides are TGTGCCAGTAGCTCTACTACGGGGACAGGGGGATCACCCCTCCACTTT. Translation gives CASSSTTGTGGSPLHF. The entire variable domain, with the stretches around the CDR3 drawn from the reference TRBV19 and TRBJ1-6 proteins, is DGGITQSPKYLFRKEGQNVTLSCEQNLNHDAMYWYRQDPGQGLRLIYYSQIVNDFQKGDIAEGYSVSREKKESFPLTVTSAQKNPTAFYLCASSSTTGTGGSPLHFGNGTRLTVT.